The subject of this entry is one T cell receptor (beta chain). What it recognizes is unknown. RNA transcripts provided the source from which TCR beta CDR3 regions were amplified. First-round RT-PCR of the TCR CDR3 relied on the HTBI primer set. In TCRdb, the multiplex PCR reads were re-called with MiXCR into one record per CDR3 protein. The profile shows around 440,000 distinct CDR3 sequences, less than 20% of them singletons. This sample is drawn from a study of T cells in Graves' hyperthyroidism and ophthalmopathy. General study findings and limits: Appearing also in blood were most of the thyroid clonotypes expanded above 0.001.

V shed 0 bases and J 3 bases; nucleotides not matched to a gene: 25. The CDR3 is 22 residues long. Germline V lookup: CDR1 SGHTA, CDR2 FQGNSA. The PBMCs were taken from 10 ml of fresh peripheral blood. The receptor comes from a woman in her late teens or twenties with Graves' hyperthyroidism. Sequenced input: blood. The chain uses TRBV7-2 and TRBJ1-1; 7 bases are a match to TRBD1. The CDR3 coding sequence is TGTGCCAGCAGCTTAGCGGAGGGGGCGGTGAGATCCCACGGGGTATTCTACACTGAAGCTTTCTTT. It codes for CASSLAEGAVRSHGVFYTEAFF.